These T cell receptor beta chains were read from a single sample in a study of quantifying T cell responses using KT2 cells. A single record per CDR3 protein comes from TCRdb applying MiXCR to the UMI-ligation and nested PCR reads. The table records about 41,000 distinct CDR3 sequences, more than 15% of them present only once. Source material: PBMCs spiked with cells of the T cell clone KT2. The receptors come from a human donor. CDR3s include the opening cysteine and the closing phenylalanine or tryptophan. D genes are given only for firm matches. Rows give clone size only sometimes, using once, few, many, or a class for an expanded clone.

d_call: .; v_call: TRBV12-3/TRBV12-4; j_call: TRBJ2-3; clone_size: .; cdr3_nt: TGTGCCAGCAGTCCCCGGACTGGTTATACGCAGTATTTT; cdr3_aa: CASSPRTGYTQYF
d_call: .; v_call: TRBV12-3/TRBV12-4; j_call: TRBJ2-5; clone_size: .; cdr3_nt: TGTGCCAGCAGTTTAGGGGGACAAGAGACCCAGTACTTC; cdr3_aa: CASSLGGQETQYF
d_call: .; v_call: TRBV7-9; j_call: TRBJ1-1; clone_size: few; cdr3_nt: TGTGCCAGCAGCACAGGTCTGGGATTGAACACTGAAGCTTTCTTT; cdr3_aa: CASSTGLGLNTEAFF
d_call: TRBD2; v_call: TRBV6-4; j_call: TRBJ2-1; clone_size: many; cdr3_nt: TGTGCCAGCAGTGACTCGGCTAGCGGGGGCAATGAGCAGTTCTTC; cdr3_aa: CASSDSASGGNEQFF
d_call: .; v_call: TRBV9; j_call: TRBJ1-3; clone_size: few; cdr3_nt: TGTGCCAGCAGCGGAACAGGGTTGGGACGTGGAAACACCATATATTTT; cdr3_aa: CASSGTGLGRGNTIYF
d_call: .; v_call: TRBV7-8; j_call: TRBJ1-5; clone_size: .; cdr3_nt: TGTGCCAGCAGCTACTCCACGGGGCTTTATAGCAATCAGCCCCAGCATTTT; cdr3_aa: CASSYSTGLYSNQPQHF
d_call: .; v_call: TRBV3-1; j_call: TRBJ2-1; clone_size: few; cdr3_nt: TGTGCCAGCAGCCTTACTAGCATACCCTTTGAGCAGTTCTTC; cdr3_aa: CASSLTSIPFEQFF
d_call: .; v_call: TRBV20-1; j_call: TRBJ2-3; clone_size: few; cdr3_nt: TGCAGTGCTAGGGTTGCTCTCCCGGTGCCCCCAGATACGCAGTATTTT; cdr3_aa: CSARVALPVPPDTQYF
d_call: TRBD1; v_call: TRBV10-3; j_call: TRBJ1-2; clone_size: few; cdr3_nt: TGTGCCATCAGTCGGGACAGTAGGGGTGCGGGCTATGGCTACACCTTC; cdr3_aa: CAISRDSRGAGYGYTF
d_call: .; v_call: TRBV7-2; j_call: TRBJ2-3; clone_size: few; cdr3_nt: TGTGCCAGCAGCCCTTACACAGATACGCAGTATTTT; cdr3_aa: CASSPYTDTQYF
d_call: .; v_call: TRBV18; j_call: TRBJ1-5; clone_size: .; cdr3_nt: TGTGCCAGCTCACCTCAGGGGTATCAGCCCCAGCATTTT; cdr3_aa: CASSPQGYQPQHF
d_call: TRBD2; v_call: TRBV6-6; j_call: TRBJ2-1; clone_size: many; cdr3_nt: TGTGCCAGCAGTCGACCTCGGACTAGCGGGGGTGTATGGCATGAGCAGTTCTTC; cdr3_aa: CASSRPRTSGGVWHEQFF
d_call: .; v_call: TRBV30; j_call: TRBJ1-2; clone_size: few; cdr3_nt: TGTGCCTGGAGTGTGAGAGGGACCTCTAACTATGGCTACACCTTC; cdr3_aa: CAWSVRGTSNYGYTF
d_call: .; v_call: TRBV20-1; j_call: TRBJ2-3; clone_size: few; cdr3_nt: TGCAGTGCTAGAGGCCTAGCGAGAGCCACAGATACGCAGTATTTT; cdr3_aa: CSARGLARATDTQYF
d_call: .; v_call: TRBV7-9; j_call: TRBJ1-5; clone_size: few; cdr3_nt: TGTGCCAGCAGCTTGGGAGCTCAGCCCCAGCATTTT; cdr3_aa: CASSLGAQPQHF
d_call: .; v_call: TRBV13; j_call: TRBJ2-1; clone_size: few; cdr3_nt: TGTGCCAGCAGCTTAGGCCTGGGCTGGGAGCAGTTCTTC; cdr3_aa: CASSLGLGWEQFF
d_call: TRBD2; v_call: TRBV7-9; j_call: TRBJ2-1; clone_size: few; cdr3_nt: TGTGCCAGCAGCTTAGCGGTTCAGGTTTCCTGGACTAGCGTTTACAATGAGCAGTTCTTC; cdr3_aa: CASSLAVQVSWTSVYNEQFF
d_call: TRBD2; v_call: TRBV9; j_call: TRBJ2-7; clone_size: few; cdr3_nt: TGTGCCAGCAGCGTAGCCAGCGGGGGGGCTTACGAGCAGTACTTC; cdr3_aa: CASSVASGGAYEQYF
d_call: .; v_call: TRBV7-3; j_call: TRBJ1-1; clone_size: .; cdr3_nt: TGTGCCAGCAGCTACCGGGGAGGGCAGGAAGCTTTCTTT; cdr3_aa: CASSYRGGQEAFF
d_call: .; v_call: TRBV29-1; j_call: TRBJ1-1; clone_size: .; cdr3_nt: TGCAGCGTTGTCGCGGACAGTGAAGCTTTCTTT; cdr3_aa: CSVVADSEAFF
d_call: .; v_call: TRBV13; j_call: TRBJ2-7; clone_size: few; cdr3_nt: TGTGCCAGCTGCGAGGGCCTTGGAGCGCAGTACTTC; cdr3_aa: CASCEGLGAQYF
d_call: .; v_call: TRBV5-1; j_call: TRBJ2-5; clone_size: many; cdr3_nt: TGCGCCAGCAGCTTGTGGGTGCAAGAGACCCAGTACTTC; cdr3_aa: CASSLWVQETQYF
d_call: TRBD1; v_call: TRBV7-3; j_call: TRBJ2-1; clone_size: few; cdr3_nt: TGTGCCAGCAGCTCGACAGGGACGGATGAGCAGTTCTTC; cdr3_aa: CASSSTGTDEQFF
d_call: .; v_call: TRBV30; j_call: TRBJ2-1; clone_size: .; cdr3_nt: TGTGCCCGATCACGGTCCCTCTCCTACAATGAGCAGTTCTTC; cdr3_aa: CARSRSLSYNEQFF
d_call: .; v_call: TRBV7-9; j_call: TRBJ2-7; clone_size: .; cdr3_nt: TGTGCCAGCAGCTTAACAGGGAGCGGGATTAAGGAGCAGTACTTC; cdr3_aa: CASSLTGSGIKEQYF
d_call: .; v_call: TRBV2; j_call: TRBJ1-1; clone_size: few; cdr3_nt: TGTGCCAGCAGTGAAAGGGCGGGGACTGAAGCTTTCTTT; cdr3_aa: CASSERAGTEAFF
d_call: .; v_call: TRBV5-1; j_call: TRBJ2-1; clone_size: many; cdr3_nt: TGCGCCAGCAGCTTGTTCGACCGTGACTACAATGAGCAGTTCTTC; cdr3_aa: CASSLFDRDYNEQFF
d_call: .; v_call: TRBV12-3/TRBV12-4; j_call: TRBJ2-7; clone_size: .; cdr3_nt: TGTGCCAGCAGTTCGACGGGGGCCGTTCCCGAGCAGTACTTC; cdr3_aa: CASSSTGAVPEQYF
d_call: .; v_call: TRBV19; j_call: TRBJ1-5; clone_size: few; cdr3_nt: TGTGCCAGTAGCCAATCTGCAGGCGGTCAGCCCCAGCATTTT; cdr3_aa: CASSQSAGGQPQHF
d_call: TRBD2; v_call: TRBV6-6; j_call: TRBJ2-1; clone_size: few; cdr3_nt: TGTGCCAGCAGTTACGTGGCTAGCGGGGCGTATGAGCAGTTCTTC; cdr3_aa: CASSYVASGAYEQFF
d_call: .; v_call: TRBV25-1; j_call: TRBJ2-2; clone_size: .; cdr3_nt: TGTGCCAGCAGGAGGGACCAGAACACCGGGGAGCTGTTTTTT; cdr3_aa: CASRRDQNTGELFF
d_call: .; v_call: TRBV6-6; j_call: TRBJ2-4; clone_size: .; cdr3_nt: TGTGCCAGCGAAGAGGGGGGTTTCGCCAAAAACATTCAGTACTTC; cdr3_aa: CASEEGGFAKNIQYF
d_call: .; v_call: TRBV5-1; j_call: TRBJ1-1; clone_size: .; cdr3_nt: TGCGCCAGCTTCATGAGGCAGGGGTCTGAAGCTTTCTTT; cdr3_aa: CASFMRQGSEAFF
d_call: TRBD2; v_call: TRBV6-4; j_call: TRBJ2-1; clone_size: .; cdr3_nt: TGTGCCAGCAGCCGCCTAGCGGACTCCTACAATGAGCAGTTCTTC; cdr3_aa: CASSRLADSYNEQFF
d_call: .; v_call: TRBV4-1; j_call: TRBJ1-5; clone_size: .; cdr3_nt: TGCGCCAGCAGCCAAGACTTGGCAGGGTCAGGCGGGACCCAGCATTTT; cdr3_aa: CASSQDLAGSGGTQHF
d_call: TRBD2; v_call: TRBV7-2; j_call: TRBJ2-7; clone_size: many; cdr3_nt: TGTGCCAGCAGCCCCCTAGCGGGGGGTGAGGACGAGCAGTACTTC; cdr3_aa: CASSPLAGGEDEQYF
d_call: .; v_call: TRBV7-9; j_call: TRBJ1-1; clone_size: few; cdr3_nt: TGTGCCGCACGGGAGACTATTAACACTGAAGCTTTCTTT; cdr3_aa: CAARETINTEAFF
d_call: TRBD2; v_call: TRBV7-9; j_call: TRBJ2-5; clone_size: few; cdr3_nt: TGTGCCAGCAGCTTAGGAACTAGCGGGAAGGGACCTCAAGAGACCCAGTACTTC; cdr3_aa: CASSLGTSGKGPQETQYF
d_call: .; v_call: TRBV2; j_call: TRBJ2-3; clone_size: few; cdr3_nt: TGTGCCAGCAGACAGTCCGTCGATACGCAGTATTTT; cdr3_aa: CASRQSVDTQYF
d_call: TRBD1; v_call: TRBV6-5; j_call: TRBJ2-3; clone_size: .; cdr3_nt: TGTGCCAGCAGTCGACCGGGACAGCTAACGCAGTATTTT; cdr3_aa: CASSRPGQLTQYF
d_call: .; v_call: TRBV20-1; j_call: TRBJ1-1; clone_size: few; cdr3_nt: TGCAGTGCTAGAGATCTAGGACAGAACACTGAAGCTTTCTTT; cdr3_aa: CSARDLGQNTEAFF
d_call: .; v_call: TRBV11-2; j_call: TRBJ2-7; clone_size: .; cdr3_nt: TGTGCCAGCAGCTTCCGTAACGAGCAGTACTTC; cdr3_aa: CASSFRNEQYF
d_call: TRBD2; v_call: TRBV7-2; j_call: TRBJ2-3; clone_size: few; cdr3_nt: TGTGCCAGTGTTCCCGGGACTAGCGGGAGCTGGGGTACGCAGTATTTT; cdr3_aa: CASVPGTSGSWGTQYF
d_call: .; v_call: TRBV7-9; j_call: TRBJ2-7; clone_size: once; cdr3_nt: TGTGCCAGCAGCCAAACCCCATCGTACGAGCAGTACTTC; cdr3_aa: CASSQTPSYEQYF
d_call: TRBD2; v_call: TRBV12-3/TRBV12-4; j_call: TRBJ2-1; clone_size: .; cdr3_nt: TGTGCCAGCAGTCCCGGGACTAGCCCGTTCTTC; cdr3_aa: CASSPGTSPFF
d_call: TRBD2; v_call: TRBV6-2/TRBV6-3; j_call: TRBJ2-1; clone_size: .; cdr3_nt: TGTGCCAGCAGGACGCTAGCGGGAGAAAATGAGCAGTTCTTC; cdr3_aa: CASRTLAGENEQFF
d_call: TRBD2; v_call: TRBV20-1; j_call: TRBJ2-7; clone_size: many; cdr3_nt: TGCAGTGCTACGCAACTAGCGGGGGGTGCCTACGAGCAGTACTTC; cdr3_aa: CSATQLAGGAYEQYF